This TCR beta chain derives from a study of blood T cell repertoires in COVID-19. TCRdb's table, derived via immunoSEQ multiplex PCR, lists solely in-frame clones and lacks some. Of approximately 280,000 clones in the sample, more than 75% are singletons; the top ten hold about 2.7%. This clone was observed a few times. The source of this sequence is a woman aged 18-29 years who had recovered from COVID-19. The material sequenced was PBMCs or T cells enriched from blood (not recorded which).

The CDR3: CASSPRERGNYEQYF. The CDR3, as DNA: TGTGCCAGCAGCCCTAGGGAGCGGGGAAACTACGAGCAGTACTTC. V usage is TRBV5-4 and J usage is TRBJ2-7; 7 bases are shared with TRBD2. J lost 3 bases, V lost 4 bases, and 10 bases had no gene match. CDR3 length: 15 amino acids. Germline CDR1 reads SGHNT; CDR2 reads YYREEE (reference sequence).